Included here is one T cell receptor beta chain sequence, with context. Its antigen is unidentified. These data originate in a study of a mutant IDH1 vaccine in newly diagnosed glioma. Overall study: Prior therapy was radiotherapy, temozolomide, or both; most received both. Study-level points and caveats: Evidence of vaccine-induced immune responses was documented in roughly 93% of patients. Pseudoprogression seemed unrelated to changes in top peripheral T cell clonotypes.

As for time point: baseline, week 1 (first vaccination visit). Specified treatment: pre-vaccination baseline after standard-of-care therapy. Clones were sequenced by immunoSEQ multiplex PCR, and TCRdb holds only the in-frame ones, with some missing. The sample gives some 50,000 clones, roughly 90% of which show up once; less than 3% is in the top ten. J gave up 0 bases and V 6 bases, and 8 bases lay outside the gene matches. Germline V lookup: CDR1 PRHDT, CDR2 FYEKMQ (reference sequence). This CDR3 is built from 17 residues. This sequence originates from a man aged 40-50 years with glioma. This chain joins TRBV13 and TRBJ2-2; 9 bases match TRBD2. This specimen was PBMCs, taken from a glioma patient treated with radiotherapy, temozolomide or both. CDR3 nucleotides: TGTGCCAGCAGTTCGGGACTAGCAGTCGCGAACACCGGGGAGCTGTTTTTT. Translated: CASSSGLAVANTGELFF.